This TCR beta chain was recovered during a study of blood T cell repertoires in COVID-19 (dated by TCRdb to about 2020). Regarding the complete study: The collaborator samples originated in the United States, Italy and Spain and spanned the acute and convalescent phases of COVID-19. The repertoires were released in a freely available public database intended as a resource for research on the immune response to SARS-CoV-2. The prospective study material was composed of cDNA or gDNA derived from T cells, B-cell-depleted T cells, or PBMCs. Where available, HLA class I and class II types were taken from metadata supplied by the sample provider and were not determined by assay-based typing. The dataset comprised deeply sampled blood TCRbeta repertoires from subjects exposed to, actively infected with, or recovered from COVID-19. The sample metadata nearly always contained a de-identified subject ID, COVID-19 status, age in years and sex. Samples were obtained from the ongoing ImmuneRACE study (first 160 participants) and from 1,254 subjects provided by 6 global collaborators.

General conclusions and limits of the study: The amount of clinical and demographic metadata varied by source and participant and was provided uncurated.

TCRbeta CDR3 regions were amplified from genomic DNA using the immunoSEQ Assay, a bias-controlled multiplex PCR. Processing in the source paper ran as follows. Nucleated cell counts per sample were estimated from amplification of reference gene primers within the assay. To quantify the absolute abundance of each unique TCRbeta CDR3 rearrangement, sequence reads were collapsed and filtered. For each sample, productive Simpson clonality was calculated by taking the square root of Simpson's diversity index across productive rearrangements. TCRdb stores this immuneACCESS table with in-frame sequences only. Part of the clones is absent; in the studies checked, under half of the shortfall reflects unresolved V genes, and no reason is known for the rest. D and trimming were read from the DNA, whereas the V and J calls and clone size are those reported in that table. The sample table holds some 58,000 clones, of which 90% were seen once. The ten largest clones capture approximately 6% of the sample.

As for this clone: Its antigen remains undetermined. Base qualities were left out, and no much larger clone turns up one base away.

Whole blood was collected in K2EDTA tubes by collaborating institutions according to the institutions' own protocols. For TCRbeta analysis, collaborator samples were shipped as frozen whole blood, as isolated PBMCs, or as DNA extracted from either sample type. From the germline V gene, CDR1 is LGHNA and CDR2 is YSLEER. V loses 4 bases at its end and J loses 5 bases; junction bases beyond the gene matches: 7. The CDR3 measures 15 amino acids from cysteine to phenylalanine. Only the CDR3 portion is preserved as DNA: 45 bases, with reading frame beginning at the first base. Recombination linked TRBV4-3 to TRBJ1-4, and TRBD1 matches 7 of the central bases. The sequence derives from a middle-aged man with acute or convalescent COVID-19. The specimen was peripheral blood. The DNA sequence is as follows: TGCGCCAGCAGCCCCCGGACAGGCCTGAATGAAAAACTGTTTTTT. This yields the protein CASSPRTGLNEKLFF.